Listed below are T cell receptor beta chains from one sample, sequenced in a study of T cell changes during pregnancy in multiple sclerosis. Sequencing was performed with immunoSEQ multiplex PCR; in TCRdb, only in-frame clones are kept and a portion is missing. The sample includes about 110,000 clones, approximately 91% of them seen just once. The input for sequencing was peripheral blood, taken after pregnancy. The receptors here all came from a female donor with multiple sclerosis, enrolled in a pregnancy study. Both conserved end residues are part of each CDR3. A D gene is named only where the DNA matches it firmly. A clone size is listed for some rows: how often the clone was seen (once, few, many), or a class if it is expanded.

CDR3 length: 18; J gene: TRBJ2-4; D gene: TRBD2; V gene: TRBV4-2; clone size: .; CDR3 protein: CASSQEGFQTSGKNIQYF; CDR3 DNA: TGTGCCAGCAGCCAAGAAGGGTTCCAGACTAGCGGCAAAAACATTCAGTACTTC
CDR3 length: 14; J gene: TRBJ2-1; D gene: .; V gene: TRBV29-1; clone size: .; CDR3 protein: CSVPQGPSYNEQFF; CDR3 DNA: TGCAGCGTTCCTCAGGGGCCATCCTACAATGAGCAGTTCTTC
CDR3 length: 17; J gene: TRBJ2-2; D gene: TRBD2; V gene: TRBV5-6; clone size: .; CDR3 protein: CASSFPSGGAETGELFF; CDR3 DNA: TGTGCCAGCAGCTTTCCTAGCGGGGGGGCCGAAACCGGGGAGCTGTTTTTT
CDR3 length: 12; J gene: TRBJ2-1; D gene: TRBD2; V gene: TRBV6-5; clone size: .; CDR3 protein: CASRPPGGVGFF; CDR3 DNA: TGTGCCAGCAGACCCCCGGGGGGGGTAGGGTTCTTC
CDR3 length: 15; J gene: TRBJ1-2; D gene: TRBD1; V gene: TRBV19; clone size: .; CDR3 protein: CASSPGTGGVFGYTF; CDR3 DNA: TGTGCCAGTAGTCCCGGGACAGGAGGGGTCTTTGGCTACACCTTC
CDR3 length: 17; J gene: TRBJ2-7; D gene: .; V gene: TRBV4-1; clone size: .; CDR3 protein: CASSQDPIPGEGHEQYF; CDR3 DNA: TGCGCCAGCAGCCAAGACCCAATACCGGGAGAGGGCCACGAGCAGTACTTC
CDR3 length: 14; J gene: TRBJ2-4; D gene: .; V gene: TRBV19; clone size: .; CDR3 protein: CASRTLGSKNIQYF; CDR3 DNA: TGTGCATCTAGAACCCTCGGTTCCAAAAACATTCAGTACTTC
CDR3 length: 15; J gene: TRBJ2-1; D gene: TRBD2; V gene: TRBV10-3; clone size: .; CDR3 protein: CAIGASGFTRNEQFF; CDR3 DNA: TGTGCCATCGGGGCTAGCGGGTTCACTCGCAATGAGCAGTTCTTC
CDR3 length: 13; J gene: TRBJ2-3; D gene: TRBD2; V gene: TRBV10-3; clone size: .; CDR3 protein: CASGGTNTDTQYF; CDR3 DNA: TGTGCGAGCGGGGGGACCAACACAGATACGCAGTATTTT
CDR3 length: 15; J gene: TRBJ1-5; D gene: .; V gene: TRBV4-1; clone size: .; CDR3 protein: CASSQDWQEDQPQHF; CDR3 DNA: TGCGCCAGCAGCCAAGATTGGCAGGAGGATCAGCCCCAGCATTTT
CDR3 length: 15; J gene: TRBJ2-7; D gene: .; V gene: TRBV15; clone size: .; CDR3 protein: CATSRDLQYSYEQYF; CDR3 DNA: TGTGCCACCAGCAGAGATTTGCAGTACTCCTACGAGCAGTACTTC
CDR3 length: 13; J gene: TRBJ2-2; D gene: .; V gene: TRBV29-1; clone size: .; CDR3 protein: CSVDGGETGELFF; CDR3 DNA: TGCAGCGTTGACGGCGGAGAGACCGGGGAGCTGTTTTTT
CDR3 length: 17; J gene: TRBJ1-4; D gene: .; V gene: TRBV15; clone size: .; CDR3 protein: CATSRDPVGAEREKLFF; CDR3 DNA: TGTGCCACCAGCAGAGATCCGGTGGGGGCGGAAAGGGAAAAACTGTTTTTT
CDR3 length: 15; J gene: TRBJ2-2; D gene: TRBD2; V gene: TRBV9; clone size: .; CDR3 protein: CASRTSAGGTGELFF; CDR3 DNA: TGTGCCAGCAGGACTTCGGCGGGGGGGACCGGGGAGCTGTTTTTT
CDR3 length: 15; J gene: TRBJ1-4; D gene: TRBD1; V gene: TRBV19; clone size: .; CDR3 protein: CASSMGGQVIEKLFF; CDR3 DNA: TGTGCCAGTAGTATGGGAGGACAGGTTATTGAAAAACTGTTTTTT
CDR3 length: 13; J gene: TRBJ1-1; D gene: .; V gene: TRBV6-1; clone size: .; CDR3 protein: CAAALSGNTEAFF; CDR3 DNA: TGTGCCGCTGCGTTGTCGGGGAACACTGAAGCTTTCTTT
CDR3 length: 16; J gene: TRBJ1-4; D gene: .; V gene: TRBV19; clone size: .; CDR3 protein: CASRDSTGRVNEKLFF; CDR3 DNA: TGTGCCAGTAGGGACTCGACAGGAAGGGTTAATGAAAAACTGTTTTTT
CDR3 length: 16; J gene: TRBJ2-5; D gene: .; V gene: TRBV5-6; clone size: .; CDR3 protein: CASSGGFPGSQETQYF; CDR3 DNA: TGTGCCAGCAGCGGGGGGTTCCCGGGGAGCCAAGAGACCCAGTACTTC
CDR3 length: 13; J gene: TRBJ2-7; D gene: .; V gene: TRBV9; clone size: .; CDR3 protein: CASSANGGYEQYF; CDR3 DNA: TGTGCCAGCAGCGCAAACGGGGGTTACGAGCAGTACTTC
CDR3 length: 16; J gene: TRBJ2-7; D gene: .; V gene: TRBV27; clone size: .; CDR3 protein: CASSLGGEVSSYEQYF; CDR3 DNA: TGTGCCAGCAGTTTGGGAGGAGAGGTAAGCTCCTACGAGCAGTACTTC
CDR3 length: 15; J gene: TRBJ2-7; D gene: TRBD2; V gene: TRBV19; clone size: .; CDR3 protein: CASSITGGGINEQYF; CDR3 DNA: TGTGCCAGTAGTATAACTGGCGGGGGGATCAACGAGCAGTACTTC
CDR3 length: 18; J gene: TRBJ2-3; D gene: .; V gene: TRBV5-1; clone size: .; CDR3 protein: CASSASGGAFVRTDTQYF; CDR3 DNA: TGCGCCAGCAGCGCGTCGGGGGGCGCGTTTGTTCGCACAGATACGCAGTATTTT
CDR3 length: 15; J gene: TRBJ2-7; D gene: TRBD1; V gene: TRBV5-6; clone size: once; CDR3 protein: CASSTLTGGPYEQYF; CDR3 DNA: TGTGCCAGCAGCACTTTGACAGGGGGTCCCTACGAGCAGTACTTC
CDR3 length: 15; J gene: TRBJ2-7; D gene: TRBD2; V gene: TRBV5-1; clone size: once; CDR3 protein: CASSMTSLKGYEQYF; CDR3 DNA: TGCGCCAGCAGCATGACTAGCTTAAAAGGCTACGAGCAGTACTTC
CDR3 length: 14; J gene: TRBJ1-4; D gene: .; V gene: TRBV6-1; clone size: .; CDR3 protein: CASSEGTENEKLFF; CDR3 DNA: TGTGCCAGCAGTGAAGGGACAGAGAATGAAAAACTGTTTTTT
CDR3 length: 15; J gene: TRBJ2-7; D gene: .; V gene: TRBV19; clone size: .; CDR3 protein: CASSIEAGNSYEQYF; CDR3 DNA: TGTGCCAGTAGTATAGAGGCGGGGAACTCCTACGAGCAGTACTTC
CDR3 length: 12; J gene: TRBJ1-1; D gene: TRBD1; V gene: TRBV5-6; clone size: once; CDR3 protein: CASSLGQVEAFF; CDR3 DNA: TGTGCCAGCAGCCTCGGACAGGTTGAAGCTTTCTTT
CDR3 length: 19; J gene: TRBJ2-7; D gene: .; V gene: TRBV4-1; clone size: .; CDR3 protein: CASSQEAGGHFSSSYEQYF; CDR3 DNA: TGCGCCAGCAGCCAAGAGGCAGGGGGGCACTTCTCGAGCTCCTACGAGCAGTACTTC
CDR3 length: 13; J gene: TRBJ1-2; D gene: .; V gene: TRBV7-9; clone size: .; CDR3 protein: CASSSLGQGSYTF; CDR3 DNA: TGTGCCAGCAGCTCTCTCGGGCAGGGTAGCTACACCTTC
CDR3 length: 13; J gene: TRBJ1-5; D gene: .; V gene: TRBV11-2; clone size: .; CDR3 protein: CASSLARGWPQHF; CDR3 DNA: TGTGCCAGCAGCCTAGCCCGGGGGTGGCCCCAGCATTTT
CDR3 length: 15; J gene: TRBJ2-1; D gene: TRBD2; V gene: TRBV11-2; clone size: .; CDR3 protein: CASTLTSGGVGEQFF; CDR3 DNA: TGTGCCAGCACCCTGACTAGCGGGGGGGTCGGTGAGCAGTTCTTC
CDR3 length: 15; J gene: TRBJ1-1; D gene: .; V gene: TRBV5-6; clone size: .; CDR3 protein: CASTSGFMVVTEAFF; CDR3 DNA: TGTGCCAGCACGAGCGGCTTTATGGTAGTCACTGAAGCTTTCTTT
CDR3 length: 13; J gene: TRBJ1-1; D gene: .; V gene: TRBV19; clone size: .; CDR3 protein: CASIQGGNTEAFF; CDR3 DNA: TGTGCCAGTATTCAGGGTGGGAACACTGAAGCTTTCTTT
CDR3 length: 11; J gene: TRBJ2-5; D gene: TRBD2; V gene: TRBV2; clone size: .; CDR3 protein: CASTSGETQYF; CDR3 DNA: TGTGCCAGTACTAGCGGGGAGACCCAGTACTTC
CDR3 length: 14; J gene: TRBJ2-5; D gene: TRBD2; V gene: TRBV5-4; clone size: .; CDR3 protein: CASSPAGAAETQYF; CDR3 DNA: TGTGCCAGCAGCCCAGCGGGGGCGGCGGAGACCCAGTACTTC
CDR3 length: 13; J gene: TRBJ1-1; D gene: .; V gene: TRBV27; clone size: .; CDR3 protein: CASSLYKNTEAFF; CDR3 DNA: TGTGCCAGCAGTTTATACAAGAACACTGAAGCTTTCTTT
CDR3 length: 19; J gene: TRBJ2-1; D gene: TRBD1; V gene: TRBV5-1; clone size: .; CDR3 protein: CASSLDPPGGTGALHEQFF; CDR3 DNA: TGCGCCAGCAGCTTGGATCCGCCCGGGGGGACAGGGGCCCTGCATGAGCAGTTCTTC
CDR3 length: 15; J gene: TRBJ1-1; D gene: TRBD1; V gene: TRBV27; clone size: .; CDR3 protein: CASSPTGGRGTEAFF; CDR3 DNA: TGTGCCAGCAGCCCTACAGGGGGCAGGGGCACTGAAGCTTTCTTT
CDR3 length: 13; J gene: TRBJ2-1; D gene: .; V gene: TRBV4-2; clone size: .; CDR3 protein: CASSQGASYEQFF; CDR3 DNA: TGTGCCAGCAGCCAAGGCGCCTCGTACGAGCAGTTCTTC